A few counts support the clone carrying this TCR beta chain. This sample is drawn from a study of blood T cell repertoires in COVID-19. Turning to the study itself: The United States, Italy and Spain provided the acute and convalescent COVID-19 samples.

Looked up from germline, CDR1 is SNHLY and CDR2 is FYNNEI. V lost 4 bases to trimming and J lost 5 bases, with 9 bases between them. The CDR3 spans 13 residues. Profiling relied on immunoSEQ multiplex PCR, and the TCRdb table lists in-frame clones only, not all of them. Of over 100,000 clones in the sample, roughly 84% were seen once. The sequencing input was peripheral blood. The clonotype originates from a man between 35 and 55 years old with acute or convalescent COVID-19. The chain recombines TRBV2 with TRBJ2-1; D call uncertain. CDR3 amino acids: CASSGDTNNEQFF. For the CDR3, the DNA is TGTGCCAGCAGTGGCGACACGAACAATGAGCAGTTCTTC.